This TCR beta chain derives from a study of T-cell memory formation after mild COVID-19. 5'RACE, which relied on constant-segment primers, yielded TCR alpha and TCR beta cDNA libraries carrying sample barcodes and UMIs. From the 5' RACE reads, TCRdb called clonotypes with MiXCR, one entry per CDR3 protein. The sample records approximately 260,000 distinct CDR3 sequences, 15% to 20% being singletons. This CDR3 comprises 14 residues. The ends were cut back, 9 bases at V and 4 bases at J, with 18 bases in the middle. Germline V gene sequence: CDR1 LGHNT, CDR2 FRNRAP. The chain uses TRBV12-5 and TRBJ1-2; D is perhaps TRBD1 (6 bases). The sequence was collected from a man younger than 30 who had mild COVID-19 (a few samples of this study predate the infection). Cell type and time point are not known. The sample consisted of PBMCs or a T cell subset sorted from them (not recorded which). The CDR3 region has the DNA TGTGCTAGCTCACGGGAAGGGGGATTCTATGGCTACACCTTC. Translating it yields CASSREGGFYGYTF.